The sequence of this T cell receptor (beta chain) was determined in a study of technical replicates of blood from several donors. The data were produced by immunoSEQ multiplex PCR, yet TCRdb's version contains in-frame clones alone and is incomplete. The profile shows approximately 85,000 clones, about 91% of them singletons. Trimming removed 0 bases from V and 5 bases from J, with 7 bases in between. The germline gives CDR1 SQVTM, CDR2 ANQGSEA. The CDR3 contains 12 residues. This chain connects TRBV29-1 to TRBJ2-5; D unclear. The origin of this receptor is a human donor in good health. Specimen: T cells isolated from PBMCs. CDR3 nucleotide sequence: TGCAGCGTTGAAGAGTTTCATGAGACCCAGTACTTC. It codes for CSVEEFHETQYF.